This passage covers 21 T cell receptor beta chains from one sample sequenced in a study of cytomegalovirus exposure and HLA in healthy donors. 60 Vbeta and 13 Jbeta primers were used in PCR. Using immunoSEQ multiplex PCR, the repertoire was profiled, and TCRdb retains in-frame clones only, with some absent. The sample includes 100,000 to 150,000 clones, 60% to 80% of them seen just once. The sequencing sample was made of PBMCs. Source of these receptors: a male donor in good health and CMV-seronegative.

This clone was seen only a few times. The chain couples TRBV7-9 to TRBJ1-4; D gene unclear. In germline, CDR1 is SEHNR, CDR2 FQNEAQ (reference sequence). V lost 5 bases to trimming and J lost 0 bases, with 16 bases between them. The CDR3 is 17 residues long. CDR3 nucleotide sequence: TGTGCCAGCAGCCTTAGTTGGGAGGCTGCAACTAATGAAAAACTGTTTTTT. Its translation: CASSLSWEAATNEKLFF.

V usage is TRBV4-2 and J usage is TRBJ1-1, with D uncertain. Trimming left V 1 base short and J 6 bases short, with 12 bases between. Germline V gives CDR1 LGHNA, CDR2 YNFKEQ. This CDR3 has 14 residues. The CDR3: CASSQAHTEAEAFF. The DNA of the CDR3 is TGTGCCAGCAGCCAAGCCCATACTGAGGCTGAAGCTTTCTTT.

The chain uses TRBV7-2 and TRBJ2-1; tentative D call: TRBD2 (6 bases). Germline loops: CDR1 SGHTA, CDR2 FQGNSA. This CDR3 is built from 14 residues. The V and J ends lost 2 bases and 5 bases respectively, with 10 bases between them. The CDR3 is CASSLTGVNNEQFF. The CDR3 DNA is TGTGCCAGCAGCTTAACGGGGGTCAACAATGAGCAGTTCTTC.

This chain connects TRBV4-1 to TRBJ1-5, with a possible D match to TRBD1 (5 bases). V lost 3 bases and J 11 bases, leaving 20 bases between the germline ends. This CDR3 is built from 15 residues. Germline V gene sequence: CDR1 MGHRA, CDR2 YSYEKL. CDR3 protein: CASSQGGDPQASQHF. The CDR3 DNA is TGCGCCAGCAGCCAGGGGGGGGACCCCCAAGCGTCCCAGCATTTT.

This clone was found a few times. This chain connects TRBV19 to TRBJ1-6; 7 bases map to TRBD1. The CDR3 runs to 14 residues. V lost 9 bases to trimming and J lost 7 bases; unmatched junction nucleotides: 9. Germline V lookup: CDR1 LNHDA, CDR2 SQIVND (reference sequence). CDR3 coding DNA: TGTGCCAGCAGGTCGACAGGGCCGAATTCACCCCTCCACTTT. It encodes CASRSTGPNSPLHF.

The chain couples TRBV6-5 to TRBJ1-6; D remains unclear. The CDR3 has 13 residues. Germline CDR1 MNHEY, CDR2 SVGAGI. Trimming pared 6 bases from V and 0 bases from J, leaving 3 bases between. CDR3 amino acids: CASSGSYNSPLHF. The CDR3 DNA reads as TGTGCCAGCAGCGGCTCCTATAATTCACCCCTCCACTTT.

This clone was seen a single time. The chain recombines TRBV7-2 with TRBJ2-7; a possible D gene is TRBD2 (6 bases). CDR1 is SGHTA, CDR2 FQGNSA, per germline. The CDR3 loop spans 14 amino acids. V was shortened by 4 bases and J by 3 bases, with 13 bases between the two germline ends. CDR3 nucleotide sequence: TGTGCCAGCAGCTCCTCTCGGGGAGGCTACGAGCAGTACTTC. As protein: CASSSSRGGYEQYF.

The chain uses TRBV7-8 and TRBJ2-1; 8 bases line up with TRBD2. This CDR3 is built from 19 residues. Germline V CDR1 and CDR2: SGHVS, FQNEAQ. The ends lost 1 base at V and 3 bases at J; junction bases unmatched: 14. CDR3 loop: CASSLEGRKGLVDYNEQFF. In DNA, the CDR3 is TGTGCCAGCAGCTTAGAGGGGAGGAAGGGACTAGTGGACTACAATGAGCAGTTCTTC.

The V gene is TRBV2, the J gene TRBJ2-5; 8 bases agree with TRBD2. This CDR3 has 15 residues. J was trimmed by 2 bases and V by 6 bases; bases with no gene match: 8. Looked up from germline, CDR1 is SNHLY and CDR2 is FYNNEI. The CDR3 nucleotides are TGTGCCAGCAGCCAAGTAGCGGGGCAGCAAGAGACCCAGTACTTC. Its translation: CASSQVAGQQETQYF.

This clone is a singleton in its sample. The V gene is TRBV9, the J gene TRBJ2-7, with D possibly matching TRBD2 (6 bases). CDR1 and CDR2 from the germline V gene are SGDLS and YYNGEE. Trimming removed 2 bases at V and 1 base at J, with 13 bases between. CDR3 length: 15 residues. The CDR3: CASSVGTGTSYEQYF. CDR3 coding DNA: TGTGCCAGCAGCGTGGGAACTGGGACTTCCTACGAGCAGTACTTC.

The J gene is TRBJ1-5, the V gene TRBV19; 7 positions agree with TRBD1. This CDR3 is 14 amino acids long. Germline V CDR1 and CDR2: LNHDA, SQIVND (reference sequence). V trimming: 7 bases; J trimming: 1 base; junction bases outside the gene matches: 4. CDR3 nucleotides: TGTGCCAGTACCCCAGGGGGGAGCAATCAGCCCCAGCATTTT. Protein sequence: CASTPGGSNQPQHF.

The rearrangement links TRBV18 to TRBJ1-2; D remains unclear. In germline, CDR1 is KGHSH, CDR2 LQKENI. The CDR3 runs to 14 residues. V gave up 3 bases and J gave up 0 bases, with 8 bases separating them. The CDR3 is CASSPAVSNYGYTF. The CDR3, as DNA: TGTGCCAGCTCACCGGCGGTTTCTAACTATGGCTACACCTTC.

This rearrangement joins TRBV9 to TRBJ2-2; 12 bases match TRBD2. V was clipped by 0 bases and J by 7 bases; unmatched bases: 7. Germline values: CDR1 SGDLS, CDR2 YYNGEE. The CDR3 loop spans 17 amino acids. The CDR3 DNA sequence: TGTGCCAGCAGCGTAGGTCGACTAGCGGGGGTAGTCGGGGAGCTGTTTTTT. It is translated as CASSVGRLAGVVGELFF.

The chain links TRBV28 to TRBJ1-1; D may be TRBD1 (5 bases). V shed 10 bases and J shed 6 bases, with 27 bases lying between them. Germline values: CDR1 MDHEN, CDR2 SYDVKM. This CDR3 has 16 amino acids. The CDR3 DNA sequence: TGTGCCACCGCCGGGTCGGCGGGGGATATACGGCCTGAAGCTTTCTTT. Translating gives CATAGSAGDIRPEAFF.

This chain links TRBV5-1 with TRBJ2-1; the D gene is possibly TRBD2 (6 bases). The CDR3 consists of 14 residues. The germline V gene has CDR1 SGHRS and CDR2 YFSETQ. V shed 1 base and J shed 10 bases, with 15 bases lying between them. The CDR3 sequence is CASSLTGDGNEQFF. The DNA for the CDR3 is TGCGCCAGCAGCTTGACGGGAGATGGCAACGAGCAGTTCTTC.

The V and J genes are TRBV15 and TRBJ2-7, with 7 bases that match TRBD2. The CDR3 runs 14 residues. J gave up 3 bases and V 0 bases, and 2 bases lay outside the gene matches. Looked up from germline, CDR1 is LNHNV and CDR2 is YYDKDF (reference sequence). CDR3 protein: CATSRDSGGYEQYF. The CDR3 DNA is TGTGCCACCAGCAGAGATTCGGGGGGCTACGAGCAGTACTTC.

CDR3 DNA sequence: TGTGCCAGCAGTTCCCTCGGGGGCACCGGGGAGCTGTTTTTT. The encoded protein is CASSSLGGTGELFF. The rearrangement uses TRBV11-3 and TRBJ2-2; tentatively, D is TRBD2 (6 bases). From germline, CDR1 is SGHNT and CDR2 YENEEA. This CDR3 has 14 amino acids. The V end was cut by 6 bases, the J end by 4 bases, with 12 bases between.

CDR3: CASTPPGTTYNEQFF. In nucleotides, the CDR3 is TGTGCCAGCACCCCACCAGGGACAACCTACAATGAGCAGTTCTTC. V and J are TRBV11-2 and TRBJ2-1, with a tentative D call TRBD1 (6 bases). This CDR3 has 15 residues. V was trimmed by 7 bases and J by 2 bases, leaving 15 bases between them. The V gene's germline CDR1 is SGHAT and CDR2 FQNNGV.

J is TRBJ1-1 and V is TRBV28; TRBD1 might be the D (6 bases). Germline CDR1 reads MDHEN; CDR2 reads SYDVKM. This CDR3 comprises 14 residues. Deletions cut 6 bases from V and 0 bases from J, with 11 bases between. The CDR3 loop reads CASRRTVMNTEAFF. CDR3 sequence (DNA): TGTGCCAGCAGACGGACAGTCATGAACACTGAAGCTTTCTTT.

V is TRBV7-2 and J is TRBJ1-2; 8 bases align to TRBD1. J was trimmed by 5 bases and V by 4 bases; bases with no gene match: 6. Germline CDR1 is SGHTA and CDR2 is FQGNSA. The CDR3 totals 14 residues. Here the CDR3 DNA reads TGTGCCAGCAGCTGGACAGGGCGGGAATATGGCTACACCTTC. Encoded protein: CASSWTGREYGYTF. Full variable domain (rest looked up from reference TRBV7-2 and TRBJ1-2): GAGVSQSPSNKVTEKGKDVELRCDPISGHTALYWYRQSLGQGLEFLIYFQGNSAPDKSGLPSDRFSAERTGGSVSTLTIQRTQQEDSAVYLCASSWTGREYGYTFGSGTRLTVV.

The chain combines TRBV7-3 with TRBJ2-1, with D possibly TRBD1 on 6 matching bases. Trimming removed 4 bases from V and 10 bases from J, with 20 bases in between. The germline CDR1 and CDR2 sequences are SGHTA and FQGTGA. CDR3 length: 15 residues. The CDR3 DNA follows: TGTGCCAGCAGCTCCGGTGTTACAGGGACGAAAGAGCAGTTCTTC. Protein product: CASSSGVTGTKEQFF.